This T cell receptor beta chain was obtained from a study of early T cells in non-severe SARS-CoV-2 infection. Study-level findings and limits: Reliance on VDJdb matching favored anti-spike CD8 responses; private and CD4 specificities were missed.

On this clonotype: The antigen remains unidentified.

Trimming pared 4 bases from V and 2 bases from J, leaving 11 bases between. The V gene's germline CDR1 is SGHNT and CDR2 YYREEE (reference sequence). This CDR3 contains 14 residues. TCRdb re-called the 5' RACE reads through MiXCR, storing one row per CDR3 protein. The sample holds some 28,000 distinct CDR3 sequences, about 5.3% seen once. Sequencing input: whole blood. The TCR originated in an adult who was a healthcare worker with PCR-confirmed SARS-CoV-2 infection or an uninfected control (not recorded which). The chain links TRBV5-4 to TRBJ2-3; D perhaps matches TRBD2 (5 bases). CDR3 nucleotides: TGTGCCAGCAGCCCCGGAGGCTACACAGATACGCAGTATTTT. It encodes CASSPGGYTDTQYF.